This TCR beta chain was profiled in a study of regulatory T cells in long-lasting Graves disease. Relying on iRepertoire HTBI primers and Arm-PCR of CDR3 regions, the team built TCR beta libraries. Authors' data handling: Samples collectively showed some 65 TRBV and roughly 15 TRBJ segments. TCRdb re-derived calls from the multiplex PCR reads in MiXCR, one entry per CDR3 protein. These V and J calls rely on TCRdb rather than the paper's analysis. The sample contains roughly 530,000 distinct CDR3 sequences, about 16% of which appear only once. Regarding time point: newly diagnosed GD, antithyroid drugs for less than 3 months. PBMC RNA served as the TCR library source. An endocrinology department located in Xi'an, China, was where the patients came from. Between the trimmed V and J ends, which lost 6 bases and 6 bases, there was a span of 21 bases. CDR3 length equals 16 residues. Germline CDR1 and CDR2: KGHSH and LQKENI.

The same specimen was also included in a second study, on T cells in Graves' hyperthyroidism and ophthalmopathy. That source adds: The HTBI primer set was used in a first-round RT-PCR of the TCR CDR3.

The TCR comes from a woman aged 40 to 65 with Graves disease. The chain links TRBV18 to TRBJ2-1; weak D call: TRBD1 (7 bases). Sequencing used peripheral blood mononuclear cells (PBMCs), obtained at new diagnosis, from a patient treated with antithyroid drugs. In nucleotides, the CDR3 is TGTGCCAGCTCCCGGGGAGGCGCAGGGGGAATCAATGAGCAGTTCTTC. Amino acid sequence: CASSRGGAGGINEQFF.